This T cell receptor (beta chain) appears in the sequencing data of a study of blood T cell repertoires in COVID-19. With 4 bases clipped from V and 3 bases from J, the junction kept 8 bases outside the gene matches. The CDR3 sequence is 15 residues long. The germline V gene encodes CDR1 MGHDK and CDR2 SYGVNS. The data were produced by immunoSEQ multiplex PCR, yet TCRdb's version contains in-frame clones alone and is incomplete. The sample yields 150,000 to 200,000 clones, 70% to 90% seen once. The chain uses TRBV25-1 and TRBJ2-7; 8 positions match TRBD1. Sequencing used PBMCs or T cells enriched from blood (not recorded which). This TCR came from a woman aged 40 to 50 in a cohort exposed to, infected with or recovered from COVID-19 (not recorded which). The CDR3 DNA is TGTGCCAGCAGTGCCCCTAGGACAGGGATCTACGAGCAGTACTTC. It encodes CASSAPRTGIYEQYF.